The 27 T cell receptor beta chains given below trace back to one sample, sequenced in a study of T cell changes during pregnancy in multiple sclerosis. The table came from immunoSEQ multiplex PCR; TCRdb's copy has only in-frame clones and leaves some out. The sample lists approximately 130,000 clones, approximately 93% occurring once. The sequencing here drew on peripheral blood, taken before pregnancy. Every receptor here comes from a female donor with multiple sclerosis, enrolled in a pregnancy study.

The chain carries TRBV7-3 and TRBJ2-3, with 10 bases identical to TRBD2. Germline V gene lookup returns CDR1 SGHTA and CDR2 FQGTGA. This CDR3 comprises 15 residues. The V gene end was trimmed by 5 bases and the J gene end by 3 bases; junction bases not matched to a gene: 5. CDR3 nucleotide sequence: TGTGCCAGCAGCCGCGGACTAGCGGCGACAGATACGCAGTATTTT. Residues: CASSRGLAATDTQYF.

The chain uses TRBV6-5 and TRBJ2-7, with no clear D. This CDR3 comprises 14 residues. Trimming took off 0 bases at V and 6 bases at J, with 12 bases between the two ends. Germline-derived CDR1 and CDR2 are MNHEY and SVGAGI. The CDR3 region has the DNA TGTGCCAGCAGTTACTCGAGTAGTCTCTCCGAGCAGTACTTC. It is translated as CASSYSSSLSEQYF.

The chain links TRBV6-5 to TRBJ2-1, with 13 bases fitting TRBD2. Per germline, CDR1 MNHEY and CDR2 SVGAGI. V trimming: 5 bases; J trimming: 6 bases; junction bases outside the gene matches: 4. This CDR3 contains 15 residues. This CDR3 is CASSRTSGGLNEQFF. The CDR3 DNA follows: TGTGCCAGCAGTCGGACTAGCGGGGGTCTCAATGAGCAGTTCTTC.

V usage is TRBV30 and J usage is TRBJ2-1; the D is unclear. In germline, CDR1 is GTSNPN, CDR2 SVGIG (reference sequence). This CDR3 has 15 residues. Trimming pared 3 bases from V and 5 bases from J, leaving 17 bases between. The CDR3 loop reads CAWRVAFSKDNEQFF. In nucleotides, the CDR3 is TGTGCCTGGAGGGTAGCATTTTCGAAGGACAATGAGCAGTTCTTC.

The chain carries TRBV29-1 and TRBJ1-4, with unresolved D. Trimming removed 3 bases at V and 7 bases at J, with 18 bases between. This CDR3 has 15 residues. Looked up from germline, CDR1 is SQVTM and CDR2 is ANQGSEA. CDR3 bases: TGCAGCGTTGACCACCCCACGGGTGAAGGTGAAAAACTGTTTTTT. Amino acids: CSVDHPTGEGEKLFF.

The gene calls are TRBV5-6 and TRBJ1-2; TRBD1 is a possible D gene (6 bases). The germline gives CDR1 SGHDT, CDR2 YYEEEE. The CDR3 has 15 residues. V was cut by 1 base and J by 7 bases, with 17 bases left in between. In DNA form, the CDR3 reads TGTGCCAGCAGCTTGTACGACAGGCGCTCTGGTGGCTACACCTTC. It translates to CASSLYDRRSGGYTF.

The V call is TRBV7-9, the J call TRBJ2-3; a weak D match, TRBD1 (6 bases). The CDR3 spans 13 residues. The germline gives CDR1 SEHNR, CDR2 FQNEAQ (reference sequence). V lost 5 bases to trimming and J lost 4 bases, with 10 bases between them. The CDR3 region is CASSKQGSDTQYF. CDR3 sequence (DNA): TGTGCCAGCAGCAAACAGGGTTCAGATACGCAGTATTTT.

The rearrangement links TRBV18 to TRBJ2-1; 10 bases map to TRBD2. The V gene's germline CDR1 is KGHSH and CDR2 LQKENI. This CDR3 has 16 residues. The V segment lost 1 base and the J segment 6 bases; nucleotides outside the gene matches: 6. CDR3 sequence reads: CASSPLAGGKPNEQFF. CDR3 bases: TGTGCCAGCTCACCACTAGCGGGGGGAAAGCCCAATGAGCAGTTCTTC.

This clone was picked up one time. This sequence joins TRBV28 and TRBJ2-1, with 9 positions matching TRBD1. The germline V gene encodes CDR1 MDHEN and CDR2 SYDVKM. The J segment lost 4 bases and the V segment lost 4 bases, leaving 8 bases of the junction unmatched. There are 16 residues in the CDR3. The CDR3 protein is CASSSSGTGRYNEQFF. CDR3 DNA: TGTGCCAGCAGTTCCTCAGGGACAGGGAGGTACAATGAGCAGTTCTTC.

The rearrangement links TRBV6-1 to TRBJ2-1, with 8 bases aligning to TRBD1. This CDR3 is built from 15 residues. Germline V lookup: CDR1 MNHNS, CDR2 SASEGT. The ends lost 1 base at V and 3 bases at J; junction bases unmatched: 2. CDR3 coding DNA: TGTGCCAGCAGTGAAGGACAGGGGCTCTACAATGAGCAGTTCTTC. Translation gives CASSEGQGLYNEQFF.

The chain couples TRBV27 to TRBJ2-7; D is ambiguous. Germline V gives CDR1 MNHEY, CDR2 SMNVEV (reference sequence). The CDR3 is 12 residues long. V was pared by 3 bases and J by 6 bases, with 9 bases between. CDR3 sequence: CASSFPGVEQYF. The CDR3 DNA sequence: TGTGCCAGCAGTTTCCCGGGTGTCGAGCAGTACTTC.

The chain couples TRBV5-1 to TRBJ2-2, with 7 bases that match TRBD1. V shed 3 bases, J shed 5 bases, and the junction held 10 bases outside the gene matches. The CDR3 is 16 amino acids. CDR1 is SGHRS and CDR2 is YFSETQ in the germline V gene. The DNA of the CDR3 is TGCGCCAGCAGCTCCCTGACAGGGAGCAAGACCGGGGAGCTGTTTTTT. This gives the protein CASSSLTGSKTGELFF. Full variable domain (rest looked up from reference TRBV5-1 and TRBJ2-2): KAGVTQTPRYLIKTRGQQVTLSCSPISGHRSVSWYQQTPGQGLQFLFEYFSETQRNKGNFPGRFSGRQFSNSRSEMNVSTLELGDSALYLCASSSLTGSKTGELFFGEGSRLTVL.

This sequence joins TRBV2 and TRBJ2-6; perhaps TRBD2 as D (5 bases). V lost 1 base and J lost 4, with 11 bases in between. The germline V gene has CDR1 SNHLY and CDR2 FYNNEI. This CDR3 is 16 amino acids long. The CDR3 is CASSEGGWSGANVLTF. Here the CDR3 DNA reads TGTGCCAGCAGTGAAGGAGGGTGGTCCGGGGCCAACGTCCTGACTTTC.

The chain recombines TRBV5-8 with TRBJ2-7, with D possibly matching TRBD1 (6 bases). Germline V gives CDR1 SGHTS, CDR2 YDEGEE. Trimming took 5 bases from V and 2 from J, leaving 14 bases between them. The CDR3 has 14 residues. CDR3 DNA sequence: TGTGCCAGCAGATATTACGGGGACACCTACGAGCAGTACTTC. Translation gives CASRYYGDTYEQYF. Variable domain in full (rest from reference TRBV5-8 and TRBJ2-7): EAGVTQSPTHLIKTRGQQATLRCSPISGHTSVYWYQQALGLGLQFLLWYDEGEERNRGNFPPRFSGRQFPNYSSELNVNALELEDSALYLCASRYYGDTYEQYFGPGTRLTVT.

The chain couples TRBV19 to TRBJ1-5; TRBD1 aligns across 12 bases. Losses at the gene ends were 5 bases for V and 6 bases for J; bases not matched to a gene: 2. Germline lookup yields CDR1 LNHDA and CDR2 SQIVND (reference sequence). The CDR3 spans 14 residues. This CDR3 reads CASSGTGGVQPQHF. DNA for the CDR3: TGTGCCAGTAGTGGGACAGGGGGCGTTCAGCCCCAGCATTTT.

The chain is built from TRBV7-8 and TRBJ1-2, with 11 bases that match TRBD1. This CDR3 is built from 16 residues. V lost 5 bases and J lost 6; bases outside the gene matches: 11. Germline CDR1 is SGHVS and CDR2 is FQNEAQ. The CDR3 bases are TGTGCCAGCAGCCCTTGGACAGGGGGCCCTTTAAATGGCTACACCTTC. This sequence encodes CASSPWTGGPLNGYTF.

This chain connects TRBV7-3 to TRBJ2-6; no firm D call. The CDR3 spans 15 residues. Trimming left V 3 bases short and J 2 bases short, with 8 bases between. Per germline, CDR1 SGHTA and CDR2 FQGTGA. The CDR3, as DNA: TGTGCCAGCAGCTTGGGCATCGCTGGGGCCAACGTCCTGACTTTC. As protein: CASSLGIAGANVLTF. The complete variable domain, with remaining parts taken from reference TRBV7-3 and TRBJ2-6, reads GAGVSQTPSNKVTEKGKYVELRCDPISGHTALYWYRQSLGQGPEFLIYFQGTGAADDSGLPNDRFFAVRPEGSVSTLKIQRTERGDSAVYLCASSLGIAGANVLTFGAGSRLTVL.

The J gene is TRBJ1-1, the V gene TRBV2, with D perhaps matching TRBD1 (5 bases). CDR1 and CDR2 from the germline V gene are SNHLY and FYNNEI. The CDR3 totals 15 residues. V lost 0 bases, J lost 0 bases, and 8 bases lay in between. The CDR3 DNA is TGTGCCAGCAGTGAAGCCGTGACAGTGAACACTGAAGCTTTCTTT. Protein: CASSEAVTVNTEAFF.

This clone was counted a single time. The rearrangement joins TRBV30 to TRBJ2-1; 14 bases match TRBD2. Germline lookup yields CDR1 GTSNPN and CDR2 SVGIG (reference sequence). This CDR3 has 18 residues. V lost 2 bases to trimming and J lost 10 bases; unmatched junction nucleotides: 16. CDR3 in DNA: TGTGCCTGGAGTCCCCCACCCTCGACTAGCGGGGGGGTCGGGGAGCAGTTCTTC. Its translation: CAWSPPPSTSGGVGEQFF.

V gene TRBV14 combines with J gene TRBJ2-7, with 8 nucleotides matching TRBD1. The CDR3 extends over 15 amino acids. V shed 6 bases, J shed 0 bases, and the junction held 7 bases outside the gene matches. The germline gives CDR1 SGHDN, CDR2 FVKESK. Here the CDR3 reads CASRATGALSYEQYF. The CDR3, as DNA: TGTGCCAGCAGGGCGACAGGGGCCCTCTCCTACGAGCAGTACTTC.

The V gene is TRBV10-3, the J gene TRBJ2-3, with TRBD1 identical over 12 bases. This CDR3 has 17 residues. The V and J ends lost 5 bases and 2 bases, in that order; junction bases with no gene match: 8. Per germline, CDR1 ENHRY and CDR2 SYGVKD. This CDR3 reads CAISTPGQGAFTDTQYF. In nucleotides, the CDR3 is TGTGCCATCAGTACACCGGGACAGGGGGCCTTCACAGATACGCAGTATTTT.

The genes are TRBV18 and TRBJ2-2, with 7 nucleotides matching TRBD1. Germline CDR1 is KGHSH and CDR2 is LQKENI. The CDR3 has 16 residues. The V and J ends lost 1 base and 1 base, in that order; junction bases with no gene match: 3. The CDR3: CASSPRGDRNTGELFF. The CDR3 DNA reads TGTGCCAGCTCACCACGTGGGGACAGGAACACCGGGGAGCTGTTTTTT.

J is TRBJ2-7 and V is TRBV18; D is possibly TRBD1 (8 bases). The CDR3 is made up of 16 amino acids. Trimming left V 5 bases short and J 3 bases short, with 20 bases between. Germline V gene lookup returns CDR1 KGHSH and CDR2 LQKENI. The CDR3 region is CASSVGAGQVGYEQYF. CDR3 in DNA: TGTGCCAGCTCAGTCGGAGCGGGACAGGTGGGCTACGAGCAGTACTTC.

The rearrangement joins TRBV30 to TRBJ1-5; weak D call: TRBD1 (6 bases). The CDR3 has 13 residues. The V gene lost 4 bases and the J gene lost 6 bases, with 13 bases spanning the gap. The V gene's germline CDR1 is GTSNPN and CDR2 SVGIG (reference sequence). The CDR3 nucleotides read TGTGCCTGGAACGCGGGGGCGGGTCAGCCCCAGCATTTT. It codes for CAWNAGAGQPQHF.

V usage is TRBV13 and J usage is TRBJ2-1; tentatively, D is TRBD1 (6 bases). Germline CDR1 reads PRHDT; CDR2 reads FYEKMQ (reference sequence). The germline V and J ends were trimmed by 2 bases and 6 bases, with 11 bases remaining between them. The CDR3 is 14 residues long. CDR3 nucleotide sequence: TGTGCCAGCAGCTTATCCGGGACAACCAATGAGCAGTTCTTC. Amino acids: CASSLSGTTNEQFF.

The V gene is TRBV7-9, the J gene TRBJ1-1; TRBD1 aligns across 8 bases. The CDR3 sequence is 11 residues long. Germline CDR1 reads SEHNR; CDR2 reads FQNEAQ (reference sequence). Germline trimming cut 5 bases from V and 11 bases from J; bases unmatched to any gene: 4. This chain's CDR3 is CASSAGGEAFF. In DNA, the CDR3 is TGTGCCAGCAGCGCAGGGGGCGAGGCTTTCTTT.

The chain uses TRBV7-9 and TRBJ2-3; 8 positions match TRBD2. The CDR3 length is 18 residues. Germline V lookup: CDR1 SEHNR, CDR2 FQNEAQ (reference sequence). The trim removed 4 bases at V and 2 bases at J, leaving 14 bases unmatched. This chain's CDR3 is CASSYPLDSGGITDTQYF. In DNA, the CDR3 is TGTGCCAGCAGCTATCCCCTAGACAGCGGGGGCATCACAGATACGCAGTATTTT.